The entry that follows covers one T cell receptor beta chain sequence. Among all donors, each was a healthy Caucasian. These data originate in a study of identical twins. V shed 6 bases, J shed 1 base, and the junction held 6 bases outside the gene matches. The CDR3 is 15 amino acids. Germline V gene sequence: CDR1 MNHNS, CDR2 SASEGT. From the 5' RACE reads, TCRdb called clonotypes with MiXCR, one entry per CDR3 protein. The profile covers around 470,000 distinct CDR3 sequences, with approximately 15% appearing a single time and about 0.52% taken by the ten largest. Separately, the same data were catalogued under a study of yellow fever vaccine responses in identical twins.

V is TRBV6-1 and J is TRBJ2-3; 8 bases align to TRBD1. The sequencing input was CD4+ T cells sorted from blood. The TCR originated in a woman under 30 in good health. The CDR3 DNA sequence: TGTGCCAGCAGCAAACCGGGACAGGGCACAGATACGCAGTATTTT. Residues: CASSKPGQGTDTQYF.